This T cell receptor beta chain appears in the sequencing data of a study of siplizumab effects on memory and regulatory T cells. Study results and caveats: In unstimulated cells, naive T cells appeared more diverse than memory T cells and seemed major alloresponse contributors. Assignment to unstimulated subsets succeeded for only a minor fraction of the alloreactive clones. Alloreactive sequences whose origin lay in unstimulated CD4+ memory cells were significantly reduced by siplizumab. Mappable alloreactive CD4+ clones came from Treg cells more than 55% of the time on average with siplizumab, against 26.9% in controls.

Method: immunoSEQ multiplex PCR; TCRdb's copy keeps in-frame clones and lacks some. Found here are about 120,000 clones, about 94% of them singletons; the top ten hold over 0.15%. With respect to this clone: What it binds is unknown.

Per the germline V gene, CDR1 is SGHRS and CDR2 is YFSETQ. There are 14 residues in the CDR3. The V end lost 4 bases, the J end lost 1 base, and 11 bases lay between the germline ends. Material for sequencing was non-Treg CD4+ T cells sorted from blood. The chain employs TRBV5-1 and TRBJ2-5, with D possibly matching TRBD2 (5 bases). The TCR sequence derives from a human donor in good health. The CDR3 DNA reads as TGCGCCAGCAGCGGCACTAGGCCCCAAGAGACCCAGTACTTC. This codes for CASSGTRPQETQYF. The full variable domain, its missing parts supplied by reference TRBV5-1 and TRBJ2-5, is KAGVTQTPRYLIKTRGQQVTLSCSPISGHRSVSWYQQTPGQGLQFLFEYFSETQRNKGNFPGRFSGRQFSNSRSEMNVSTLELGDSALYLCASSGTRPQETQYFGPGTRLLVL.